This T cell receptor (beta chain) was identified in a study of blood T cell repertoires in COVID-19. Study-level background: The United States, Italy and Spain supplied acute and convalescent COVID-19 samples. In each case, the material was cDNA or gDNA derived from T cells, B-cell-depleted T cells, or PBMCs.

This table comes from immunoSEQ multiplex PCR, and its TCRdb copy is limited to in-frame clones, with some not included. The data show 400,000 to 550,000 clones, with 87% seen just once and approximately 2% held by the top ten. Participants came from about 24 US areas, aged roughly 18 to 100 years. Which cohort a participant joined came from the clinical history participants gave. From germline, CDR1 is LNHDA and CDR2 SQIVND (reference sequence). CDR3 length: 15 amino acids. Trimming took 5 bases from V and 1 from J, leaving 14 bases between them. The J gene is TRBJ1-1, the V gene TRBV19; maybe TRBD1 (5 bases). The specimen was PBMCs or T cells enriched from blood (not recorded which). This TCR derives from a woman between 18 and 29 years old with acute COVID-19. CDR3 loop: CASSLGHLGNTEAFF. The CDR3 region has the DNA TGTGCCAGTAGTCTCGGACATCTTGGGAACACTGAAGCTTTCTTT.